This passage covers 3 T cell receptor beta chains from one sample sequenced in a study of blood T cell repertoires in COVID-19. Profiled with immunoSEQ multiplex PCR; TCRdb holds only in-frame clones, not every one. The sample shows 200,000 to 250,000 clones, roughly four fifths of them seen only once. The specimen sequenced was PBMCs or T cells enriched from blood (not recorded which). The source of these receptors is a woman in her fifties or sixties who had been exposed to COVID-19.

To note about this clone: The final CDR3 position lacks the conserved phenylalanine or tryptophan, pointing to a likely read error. The CDR3 spells CASSLSRLGYGYTL. In nucleotides, the CDR3 is TGTGCCAGCAGTTTAAGCCGACTCGGCTATGGCTACACCCTC. V and J are TRBV27 and TRBJ1-2; no clear D gene. Trimming removed 2 bases from V and 4 bases from J, with 11 bases in between. This CDR3 is 14 amino acids long. Germline lookup yields CDR1 MNHEY and CDR2 SMNVEV (reference sequence).

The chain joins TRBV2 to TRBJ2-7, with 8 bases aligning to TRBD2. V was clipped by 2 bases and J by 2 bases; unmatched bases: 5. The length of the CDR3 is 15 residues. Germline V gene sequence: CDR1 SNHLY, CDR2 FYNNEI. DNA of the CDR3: TGTGCCAGCAGTGAAACGGATAGCGGGGCCTACGAGCAGTACTTC. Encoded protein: CASSETDSGAYEQYF.

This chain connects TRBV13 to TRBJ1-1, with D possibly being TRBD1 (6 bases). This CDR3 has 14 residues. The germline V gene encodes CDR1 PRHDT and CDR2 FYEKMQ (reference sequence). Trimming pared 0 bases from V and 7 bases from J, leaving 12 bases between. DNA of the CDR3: TGTGCCAGCAGCTTAGGAGGGACACCCCGTGAAGCTTTCTTT. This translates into CASSLGGTPREAFF.